This T cell receptor (beta chain) was identified in a study of T-cell reconstitution after alpha-beta-depleted transplantation in children. Findings and limits, study-wide: Roughly two months post-transplant, alpha-beta T cells reportedly originated from several hundred graft clones that had expanded.

A library of TCRbeta sequences, prepared with unique molecular identifiers, was generated. TCRdb analysed the PCR reads with MiXCR anew, one entry per CDR3 protein. The data hold 250,000 to 300,000 distinct CDR3 sequences, with around a tenth observed a single time. Trimming shortened V by 2 bases and J by 4 bases, and 4 bases separated the two germline ends. Per the germline V gene, CDR1 is LGHDT and CDR2 is YNNKEL (reference sequence). CDR3 length: 12 amino acids. For this clonotype: What it binds is unknown.

Sequencing used PBMCs, obtained before TCRalphabeta/CD19-depleted stem cell transplant. The rearrangement joins TRBV3-1 to TRBJ2-3; the D is unclear. This receptor was taken from a boy under two years old with acute myeloid leukemia, due to receive a stem cell transplant. CDR3 sequence: CASSQHPDTQYF. CDR3 coding DNA: TGTGCCAGCAGCCAACATCCAGATACGCAGTATTTT.